The rows below give T cell receptor beta chains drawn from one sample of a study of control samples from healthy donors and cancer patients. Produced via immunoSEQ multiplex PCR; TCRdb's table is partial and in-frame only. The sample lists about 120,000 clones, around 92% occurring once. The sample consisted of blood. The receptor set was obtained from a woman aged 45 to 65 in good health. CDR3s include the opening cysteine and the closing phenylalanine or tryptophan. A D gene is named only where the DNA matches it firmly. Some rows have no size entry. The others give once, few or many, or a class for an expanded clone.

len	abundance	j_gene	v_gene	d_gene	CDR3aa	CDR3nt
14	.	TRBJ2-7	TRBV6-4	.	CASSESPGTYEQYF	TGTGCCAGCAGTGAGTCCCCCGGGACCTACGAGCAGTACTTC
15	.	TRBJ2-3	TRBV7-2	.	CASSLAGRNTDTQYF	TGTGCCAGCAGCTTAGCGGGTCGAAACACAGATACGCAGTATTTT
15	.	TRBJ2-1	TRBV7-9	.	CASSSSGSFYNEQFF	TGTGCCAGCAGCTCATCCGGCAGCTTTTACAATGAGCAGTTCTTC
17	.	TRBJ1-3	TRBV7-8	.	CASSLGDGRLSGNTIYF	TGTGCCAGCAGCTTAGGAGACGGGAGGCTCTCTGGAAACACCATATATTTT
15	once	TRBJ2-7	TRBV4-1	TRBD1	CASSPPGQGGVEQYF	TGCGCCAGTAGTCCCCCGGGACAGGGGGGCGTTGAGCAGTACTTC
15	.	TRBJ1-1	TRBV6-5	.	CASSSSGGMNTEAFF	TGTGCCAGCAGTTCCTCTGGGGGCATGAACACTGAAGCTTTCTTT
14	.	TRBJ1-2	TRBV27	TRBD1	CASSQPGQGYGYTF	TGTGCCAGCAGCCAACCGGGACAGGGGTATGGCTACACCTTC
16	.	TRBJ2-1	TRBV28	TRBD2	CASSWGGRDSYNEQFF	TGTGCCAGCAGTTGGGGCGGGAGGGACTCTTACAATGAGCAGTTCTTC
14	.	TRBJ2-7	TRBV24-1	.	CATSDRSAGYEQYF	TGTGCCACCAGTGACCGCTCTGCGGGCTACGAGCAGTACTTC
14	.	TRBJ1-5	TRBV6-5	TRBD1	CASRGTGGNQPQHF	TGTGCCAGCAGGGGGACAGGGGGAAATCAGCCCCAGCATTTT
16	.	TRBJ1-4	TRBV19	.	CASSMQVSTTNEKLFF	TGTGCCAGTAGTATGCAGGTATCTACAACTAATGAAAAACTGTTTTTT
13	.	TRBJ1-5	TRBV3-1/TRBV3-2	.	CASSQDRGQPQHF	TGTGCCAGCAGCCAAGACAGGGGTCAGCCCCAGCATTTT
13	.	TRBJ2-5	TRBV19	.	CASTSTPGETQYF	TGTGCCAGTACTAGCACCCCGGGGGAGACCCAGTACTTC
13	.	TRBJ1-5	TRBV12-3/TRBV12-4	.	CASSRHGNQPQHF	TGTGCCAGCAGCCGCCACGGCAATCAGCCCCAGCATTTT
12	.	TRBJ1-3	TRBV6-6	.	CASSLGSNTIYF	TGTGCCAGCAGTCTGGGTTCGAACACCATATATTTT
17	.	TRBJ1-5	TRBV27	.	CASSPLGGSAFGQPQHF	TGTGCCAGCAGTCCCCTAGGAGGGTCCGCCTTCGGTCAGCCCCAGCATTTT
12	.	TRBJ2-1	TRBV5-1	.	CASSPSFDEQFF	TGCGCCAGCAGCCCGTCCTTCGATGAGCAGTTCTTC
14	.	TRBJ1-2	TRBV7-9	.	CASSLAPGLYGYTF	TGTGCCAGCAGCTTAGCCCCCGGACTCTATGGCTACACCTTC
14	.	TRBJ1-1	TRBV7-2	.	CASSLNGLGTEAFF	TGTGCCAGCAGCTTAAACGGCTTAGGCACTGAAGCTTTCTTT
15	.	TRBJ1-4	TRBV14	TRBD1	CASSREQGWNEKLFF	TGTGCCAGCAGCCGCGAACAGGGGTGGAATGAAAAACTGTTTTTT
12	once	TRBJ1-3	TRBV29-1	.	CSVAVPGNTIYF	TGCAGCGTTGCAGTTCCTGGAAACACCATATATTTT
15	.	TRBJ2-7	TRBV6-5	.	CASTRTHHLEDEQYF	TGTGCCAGCACAAGGACTCACCACCTGGAGGACGAGCAGTACTTC
15	.	TRBJ1-2	TRBV7-9	TRBD1	CASSLGVTDRGGYTF	TGTGCCAGCAGCTTAGGGGTCACCGACAGGGGTGGCTACACCTTC
16	.	TRBJ1-1	TRBV19	TRBD1	CASKRHGQGENTEAFF	TGTGCCAGTAAACGCCACGGACAGGGGGAAAACACTGAAGCTTTCTTT
15	.	TRBJ1-6	TRBV19	.	CASSPGQNSNSPLHF	TGTGCCAGTAGTCCTGGACAGAACTCGAATTCACCCCTCCACTTT
15	.	TRBJ1-2	TRBV9	TRBD1	CASTPGRGLDYGYTF	TGTGCCAGCACCCCCGGGAGGGGGCTCGACTATGGCTACACCTTC
16	.	TRBJ2-3	TRBV3-1/TRBV3-2	.	CASSQGASAYTDTQYF	TGTGCCAGCAGCCAAGGTGCTAGCGCCTACACAGATACGCAGTATTTT
13	.	TRBJ2-7	TRBV6-1	.	CASSERAGKAQYF	TGTGCCAGCAGTGAACGGGCAGGGAAGGCGCAGTACTTC
14	.	TRBJ1-1	TRBV15	.	CATSRERGNTEAFF	TGTGCCACCAGCAGAGAGCGGGGGAACACTGAAGCTTTCTTT
11	.	TRBJ2-7	TRBV5-5	.	CASSEHYEQYF	TGTGCCAGCAGCGAACATTACGAGCAGTACTTC
14	.	TRBJ2-3	TRBV30	.	CASTGLYGVDTQYF	TGTGCCTCGACGGGACTCTACGGGGTGGATACGCAGTATTTT
17	.	TRBJ1-3	TRBV10-3	TRBD1	CAISGLGQASSGNTIYF	TGTGCCATCAGTGGGTTGGGACAGGCCTCCTCTGGAAACACCATATATTTT
14	.	TRBJ1-1	TRBV28	.	CASSTGGSPIEAFF	TGTGCCAGCAGTACTGGGGGGAGCCCAATTGAAGCTTTCTTT
14	.	TRBJ1-1	TRBV14	TRBD1	CASSQVRGGTEAFF	TGTGCCAGCAGCCAAGTCAGGGGGGGCACTGAAGCTTTCTTT
15	.	TRBJ2-3	TRBV7-8	TRBD2	CASSLGGGGPNTQYF	TGTGCCAGCAGCTTAGGGGGCGGGGGGCCGAATACGCAGTATTTT
14	once	TRBJ1-4	TRBV11-2	.	CASSLFGGIEKLFF	TGTGCCAGCAGCCTCTTCGGAGGGATTGAAAAACTGTTTTTT
17	.	TRBJ2-7	TRBV18	TRBD2	CASSPLGADGGTREQYF	TGTGCCAGCTCACCACTCGGGGCTGACGGGGGGACCCGCGAGCAGTACTTC
17	once	TRBJ2-1	TRBV5-4	TRBD2	CASSSLGSGSSYNEQFF	TGTGCCAGCAGCTCCCTGGGTAGCGGGAGCTCCTACAATGAGCAGTTCTTC
17	once	TRBJ1-4	TRBV11-2	.	CASSLTTGAYFNEKLFF	TGTGCCAGCAGCTTAACTACCGGGGCTTATTTTAATGAAAAACTGTTTTTT
14	.	TRBJ1-4	TRBV10-2	TRBD1	CATLRDRAGEKLFF	TGCGCCACCCTAAGGGACAGGGCAGGAGAAAAACTGTTTTTT